This TCR beta chain is from a study of cytomegalovirus exposure and HLA in healthy donors. Study as a whole: Researchers found that around 80% of about 400 genotyped donors fell within the Caucasian-associated ancestry cluster.

Healthy bone marrow donors made up the donor group. In the PCR, 60 Vbeta and 13 Jbeta primers were used. Original data processing: Counted up in a later analysis, unique TCR beta chains came to 65 million to 100 million, with some 9.9 million shared. Clones were read by immunoSEQ multiplex PCR, and TCRdb kept only the in-frame ones, dropping some. D and trimming were read from the DNA, whereas the V and J calls and clone size are those reported in that table. The sample gives 200,000 to 250,000 clones, about 80% of which show up once; more than 5% is in the top ten. General study results and limits: According to reports, the classifier identified cytomegalovirus status with high specificity and sensitivity.

CDR3 size: 15 residues. V lost 5 bases to trimming and J lost 10 bases; unmatched junction nucleotides: 10. Germline V gene lookup returns CDR1 SEHNR and CDR2 FQNEAQ (reference sequence). As concerns this clone: Antigen unknown.

This receptor was identified in a woman aged 40 to 55 in good health and CMV-seropositive. The sequenced sample was PBMCs. The rearrangement uses TRBV7-9 and TRBJ2-1; 11 bases are shared with TRBD2. CDR3 in amino acids: CASSKPLAGVEEQFF. CDR3 DNA sequence: TGTGCCAGCAGCAAACCACTAGCGGGAGTCGAAGAGCAGTTCTTC.